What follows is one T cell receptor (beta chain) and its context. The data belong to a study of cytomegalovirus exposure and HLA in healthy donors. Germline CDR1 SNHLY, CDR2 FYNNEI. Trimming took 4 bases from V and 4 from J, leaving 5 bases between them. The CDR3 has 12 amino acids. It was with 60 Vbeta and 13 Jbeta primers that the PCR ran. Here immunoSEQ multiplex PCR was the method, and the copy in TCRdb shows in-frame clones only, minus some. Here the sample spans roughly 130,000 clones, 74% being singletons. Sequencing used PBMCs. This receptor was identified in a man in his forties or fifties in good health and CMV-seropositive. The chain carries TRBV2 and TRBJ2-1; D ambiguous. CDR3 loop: CASSGQYNEQFF. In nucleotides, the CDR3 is TGTGCCAGCAGTGGGCAGTACAATGAGCAGTTCTTC. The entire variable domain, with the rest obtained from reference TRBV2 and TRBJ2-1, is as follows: EPEVTQTPSHQVTQMGQEVILRCVPISNHLYFYWYRQILGQKVEFLVSFYNNEISEKSEIFDDQFSVERPDGSNFTLKIRSTKLEDSAMYFCASSGQYNEQFFGPGTRLTVL.